The entry that follows covers one T cell receptor beta chain sequence. What it recognizes is unknown. This sample was taken from a study of identical twins. The CDR3 loop spans 16 amino acids. Germline loops: CDR1 LGHDT, CDR2 YNNKEL (reference sequence). V dropped 6 bases and J dropped 0; count of bases not matched to a gene: 4. Study outcomes and limitations: Twins shared out-of-frame alpha sequences with excess low generation probability. Twins' excess sharing was less marked for out-of-frame beta sequences. Models came in too low on out-of-frame TCR alpha sharing in monozygotic twins.

A universal primer site was created by template switching, with the cDNA bearing unique molecular identifiers. Using its own MiXCR run on the 5' RACE reads, TCRdb lists one record per CDR3 protein. In the table there are about 240,000 distinct CDR3 sequences, under 12% of which are singletons. This TCR derives from a man in his forties or fifties in good health. The sequencing input was memory T cells sorted from blood. The chain recombines TRBV3-1 with TRBJ2-2, with 10 positions matching TRBD1. The CDR3 protein is CASRETGGTNTGELFF. The CDR3 nucleotides are TGTGCCAGCAGGGAGACAGGGGGCACGAACACCGGGGAGCTGTTTTTT.